This T cell receptor beta chain was documented in a study of cytomegalovirus exposure and HLA in healthy donors. As for the study in general: From some 180 million T cells, an earlier analysis saw around 120 million unique TCR beta sequences.

60 Vbeta and 13 Jbeta primers were used in PCR. TCRdb keeps only in-frame clones here, not all; method: immunoSEQ multiplex PCR. Of 75,000 to 80,000 clones listed, approximately 80% are singletons. Each donor was healthy, and each was a bone marrow donor. The V end lost 8 bases, the J end lost 4 bases, and 18 bases lay between the germline ends. Germline CDR1 is MNHEY and CDR2 is SVGAGI. The CDR3 length is 15 residues. The rearrangement uses TRBV6-5 and TRBJ1-3, with D possibly being TRBD1 (5 bases). The source of this sequence is a woman in her forties in good health and CMV-seropositive. Sample: PBMCs. The DNA for the CDR3 is TGTGCCAGCCATCGGGGAGGGGCGCCGGGAAACACCATATATTTT. Encoded protein: CASHRGGAPGNTIYF.